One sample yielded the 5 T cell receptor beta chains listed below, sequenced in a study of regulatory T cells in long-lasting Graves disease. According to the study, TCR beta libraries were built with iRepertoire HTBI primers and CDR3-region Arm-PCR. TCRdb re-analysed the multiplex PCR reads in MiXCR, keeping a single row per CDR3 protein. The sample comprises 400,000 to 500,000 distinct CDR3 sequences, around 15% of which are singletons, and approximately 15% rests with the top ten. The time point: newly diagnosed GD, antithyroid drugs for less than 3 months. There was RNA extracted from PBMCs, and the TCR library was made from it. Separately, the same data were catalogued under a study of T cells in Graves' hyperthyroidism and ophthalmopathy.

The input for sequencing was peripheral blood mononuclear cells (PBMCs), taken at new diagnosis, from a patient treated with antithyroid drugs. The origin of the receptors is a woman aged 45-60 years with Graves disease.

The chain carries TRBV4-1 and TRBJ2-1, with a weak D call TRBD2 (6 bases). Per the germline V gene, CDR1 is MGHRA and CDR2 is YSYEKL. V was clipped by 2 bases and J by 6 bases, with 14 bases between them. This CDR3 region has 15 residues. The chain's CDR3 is CASSQKRLEGNEQFF. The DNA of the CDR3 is TGCGCCAGCAGCCAAAAGCGACTAGAAGGCAATGAGCAGTTCTTC.

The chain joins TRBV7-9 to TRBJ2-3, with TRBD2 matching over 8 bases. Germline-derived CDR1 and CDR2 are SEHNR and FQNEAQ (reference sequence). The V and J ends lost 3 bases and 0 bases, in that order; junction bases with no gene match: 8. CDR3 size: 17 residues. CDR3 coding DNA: TGTGCCAGCAGCTTGGCCGGACTAGCAGCTAGCACAGATACGCAGTATTTT. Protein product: CASSLAGLAASTDTQYF. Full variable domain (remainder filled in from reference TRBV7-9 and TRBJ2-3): DTGVSQNPRHKITKRGQNVTFRCDPISEHNRLYWYRQTLGQGPEFLTYFQNEAQLEKSRLLSDRFSAERPKGSFSTLEIQRTEQGDSAMYLCASSLAGLAASTDTQYFGPGTRLTVL.

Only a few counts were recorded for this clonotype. CDR3 residues: CASSPRGSDTQYF. In DNA form, the CDR3 reads TGTGCCAGCAGTCCCCGGGGGTCAGATACGCAGTATTTT. The rearrangement links TRBV27 to TRBJ2-3; D possibly corresponds to TRBD2 (6 bases). The CDR3 has 13 residues. CDR1 is MNHEY, CDR2 SMNVEV, per germline (reference sequence). V lost 5 bases and J 4 bases, leaving 10 bases between the germline ends.

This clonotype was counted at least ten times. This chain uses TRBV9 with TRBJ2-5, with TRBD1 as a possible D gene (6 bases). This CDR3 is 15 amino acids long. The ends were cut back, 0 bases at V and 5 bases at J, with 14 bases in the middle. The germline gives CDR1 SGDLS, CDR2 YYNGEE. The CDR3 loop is CASSVGFGRGETQYF. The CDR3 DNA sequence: TGTGCCAGCAGCGTAGGATTCGGCAGGGGTGAGACCCAGTACTTC.

CDR3 in DNA: TGTGCCAGCAGCGGGGGACAGGTCTTTGAAAAACTGTTTTTT. Encoded protein: CASSGGQVFEKLFF. V and J are TRBV9 and TRBJ1-4, with 8 bases fitting TRBD1. This CDR3 has 14 residues. Germline assignment: CDR1 SGDLS and CDR2 YYNGEE. With V trimmed by 3 bases and J by 7 bases, 5 bases remained unmatched.